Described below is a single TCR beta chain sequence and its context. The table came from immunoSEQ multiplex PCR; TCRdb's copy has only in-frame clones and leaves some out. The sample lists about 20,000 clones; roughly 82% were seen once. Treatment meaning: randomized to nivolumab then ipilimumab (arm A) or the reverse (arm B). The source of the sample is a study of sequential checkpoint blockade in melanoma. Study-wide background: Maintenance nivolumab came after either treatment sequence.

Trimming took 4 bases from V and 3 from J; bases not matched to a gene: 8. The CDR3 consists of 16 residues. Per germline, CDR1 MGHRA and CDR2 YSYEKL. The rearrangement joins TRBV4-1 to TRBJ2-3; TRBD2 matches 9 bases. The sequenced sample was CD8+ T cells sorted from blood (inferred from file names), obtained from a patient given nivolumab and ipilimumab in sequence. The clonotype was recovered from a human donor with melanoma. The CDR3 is CASSREAGGGTDTQYF. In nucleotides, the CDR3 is TGCGCCAGCAGCCGGGAAGCGGGGGGAGGTACAGATACGCAGTATTTT.